The 13 T cell receptor beta chains below all came from one sample that was sequenced in a study of T cell responses to AZD1222 COVID-19 vaccine. The assay was immunoSEQ multiplex PCR, and TCRdb's table has in-frame clones only and misses some. The data show 55,000 to 75,000 clones, with 79% seen just once and more than 20% held by the top ten. The sequences come from peripheral blood, collected on day 0 of MenACWY control vaccination. These receptors originate from an adult in good health.

This clone was counted only a few times. The J gene is TRBJ2-6, the V gene TRBV5-6; perhaps TRBD1 as D (6 bases). Germline-derived CDR1 and CDR2 are SGHDT and YYEEEE. CDR3 length: 17 residues. With 2 bases removed from V and 4 bases from J, the gap between germline ends came to 16 bases. The CDR3 sequence is CASSFSGHAGGANVLTF. The CDR3 DNA reads TGTGCCAGCAGCTTTTCGGGACACGCTGGGGGGGCCAACGTCCTGACTTTC.

This chain connects TRBV7-9 to TRBJ2-7; 10 bases match TRBD1. Germline V gives CDR1 SEHNR, CDR2 FQNEAQ (reference sequence). This CDR3 region has 15 residues. Trimming took 5 bases from V and 1 from J; bases not matched to a gene: 5. The CDR3 sequence: CASSQTGGRSYEQYF. DNA for the CDR3: TGTGCCAGCAGCCAGACAGGGGGCAGGTCCTACGAGCAGTACTTC.

The chain combines TRBV6-5 with TRBJ2-1; the D gene is possibly TRBD1 (6 bases). The CDR3 covers 16 residues. Germline CDR1 and CDR2: MNHEY and SVGAGI. Trimming took 4 bases from V and 7 from J, leaving 20 bases between them. The CDR3 spells CASSSTQGWLGNEQFF. The CDR3 bases are TGTGCCAGCAGTTCCACACAGGGATGGCTCGGGAATGAGCAGTTCTTC.

The V gene is TRBV9, the J gene TRBJ1-2; a weak D match, TRBD1 (5 bases). The CDR3 length is 15 residues. The germline V and J ends were trimmed by 0 bases and 2 bases, with 11 bases remaining between them. Germline loops: CDR1 SGDLS, CDR2 YYNGEE. Written as DNA, the CDR3 is TGTGCCAGCAGCGTAGGGGGCAGCCGGAACTATGGCTACACCTTC. Protein sequence: CASSVGGSRNYGYTF.

The chain recombines TRBV15 with TRBJ1-2, with D possibly TRBD1 on 6 matching bases. This CDR3 spans 15 amino acids. Germline V gene sequence: CDR1 LNHNV, CDR2 YYDKDF (reference sequence). V was cut by 0 bases and J by 7 bases, with 15 bases left in between. CDR3 in DNA: TGTGCCACCAGCAGAGACCCAGGGGTAAGAAGTGGCTACACCTTC. As protein: CATSRDPGVRSGYTF.

The chain employs TRBV15 and TRBJ1-1, with D hard to call. CDR3 length equals 18 residues. Germline V gene lookup returns CDR1 LNHNV and CDR2 YYDKDF (reference sequence). The V end was cut by 4 bases, the J end by 0 bases, with 21 bases between. CDR3 DNA sequence: TGTGCCACCAGCAATAAGTTAAGGACCCAGCACTTGAACACTGAAGCTTTCTTT. As protein: CATSNKLRTQHLNTEAFF.

This chain uses TRBV29-1 with TRBJ2-3, with 9 bases lining up with TRBD1. This CDR3 is built from 16 residues. J was trimmed by 3 bases and V by 3 bases; bases with no gene match: 10. Germline CDR1 reads SQVTM; CDR2 reads ANQGSEA. CDR3 sequence: CSVDSGTGYTTDTQYF. CDR3 DNA: TGCAGCGTTGATTCCGGGACAGGGTATACGACAGATACGCAGTATTTT.

J is TRBJ1-1 and V is TRBV6-5, with D possibly matching TRBD1 (5 bases). The CDR3 runs 13 residues. Germline CDR1 MNHEY, CDR2 SVGAGI. Trimming stripped 7 bases from V and 0 bases from J, with 9 bases between. CDR3 protein: CASKNRLNTEAFF. The DNA of the CDR3 is TGTGCCAGCAAAAACAGGTTGAACACTGAAGCTTTCTTT.

The chain is built from TRBV19 and TRBJ2-3; D is unresolved. CDR1 is LNHDA, CDR2 SQIVND, per germline (reference sequence). V was pared by 3 bases and J by 2 bases, with 6 bases between. The CDR3 contains 13 residues. As DNA, the CDR3 is TGTGCCAGTAGTATCGGTATCACAGATACGCAGTATTTT. The encoded protein is CASSIGITDTQYF.

The V gene is TRBV6-2 or TRBV6-3, the J gene TRBJ2-7; 8 bases are a match to TRBD1. Trimming cost V 3 bases and J 4 bases; bases outside gene matches: 5. The CDR3 runs 14 residues. Germline values: CDR1 MNHEY, CDR2 SVGEGT. The CDR3 protein is CASSYRQGTYEQYF. The CDR3 coding sequence is TGTGCCAGCAGTTATCGACAGGGGACGTACGAGCAGTACTTC.

This clone showed up just a few times. The chain has TRBV14 and TRBJ1-2; TRBD1 aligns across 8 bases. J lost 8 bases, V lost 4 bases, and 9 bases had no gene match. CDR1 is SGHDN and CDR2 is FVKESK in the germline V gene. The CDR3 is 14 residues long. CDR3: CASSRTDRAIGYTF. CDR3 bases: TGTGCCAGCAGCCGAACGGACAGGGCTATCGGCTACACCTTC.

The gene calls are TRBV5-5 and TRBJ2-7; possibly TRBD1 or TRBD2 for D (5 bases each). V was shortened by 2 bases and J by 6 bases, with 6 bases between the two germline ends. The CDR3 has 11 residues. Germline CDR1 SGHKS, CDR2 YYEKEE (reference sequence). CDR3 sequence reads: CASSFGGEQYF. For the CDR3, the DNA is TGTGCCAGCAGCTTTGGGGGCGAGCAGTACTTC.

The chain employs TRBV11-2 and TRBJ2-7; D gene uncertain. Between the trimmed V and J ends, which lost 1 base and 2 bases, there was a span of 6 bases. The CDR3 totals 13 residues. Germline V gene data show CDR1 as SGHAT and CDR2 as FQNNGV. CDR3 coding DNA: TGTGCCAGCAGCTTAGCAGCTACCTACGAGCAGTACTTC. Amino acids: CASSLAATYEQYF.